These T cell receptor beta chains were read from a single sample in a study of T-cell reconstitution after alpha-beta-depleted transplantation in children. Each CDR3 protein gets one entry after TCRdb re-called the PCR reads with MiXCR. This table holds 280,000 or so distinct CDR3 sequences, around 10% found once. The specimen comprised peripheral blood, sampled 180 days after TCRalphabeta/CD19-depleted stem cell transplant. The receptors were sampled from a male patient between 2 and 9 years old who had a stem cell transplant for chronic granulomatous disease, so the T cells may come from the graft donor. CDR3s include the opening cysteine and the closing phenylalanine or tryptophan. D genes are given only for firm matches. Size is omitted from some rows. Given values are once, few, many or a class for expanded clones.

DNA,CDR3,D,V,size,J
TGTGCCAGCAGTTCCCTCACTCCCTCCGACGGGGCACTTCAAGAGACCCAGTACTTC,CASSSLTPSDGALQETQYF,NA,TRBV12-3/TRBV12-4,few,TRBJ2-5
TGTGCCAGCAGTTTAAAGGGTGTCAGGGGGCAAGAGACCCAGTACTTC,CASSLKGVRGQETQYF,TRBD1,TRBV27,many,TRBJ2-5
TGCGCCAGCAGCCCGGGGAGGGAGAGCTCCTACGAGCAGTACTTC,CASSPGRESSYEQYF,TRBD2,TRBV4-3,few,TRBJ2-7
TGTGCCAGCAGTCCTAGGGCCCTGAGCAATCAGCCCCAGCATTTT,CASSPRALSNQPQHF,NA,TRBV12-3/TRBV12-4,many,TRBJ1-5
TGTGCCACGTCTTCTGGGGGGCTCAATGAGCAGTTCTTC,CATSSGGLNEQFF,NA,TRBV19,NA,TRBJ2-1
TGCGCCAGCAGACTTACTAGCCGCTCCTACAATGAGCAGTTCTTC,CASRLTSRSYNEQFF,NA,TRBV5-1,many,TRBJ2-1
TGTGCCAGCAGCTTAGAAAAAGCAAGCACCGGGGAGCTGTTTTTT,CASSLEKASTGELFF,NA,TRBV7-2,many,TRBJ2-2
TGTGCCTGGAGTCCCCCGGAGAGGGCGTCGACCAAAAACATTCAGTACTTC,CAWSPPERASTKNIQYF,NA,TRBV30,few,TRBJ2-4
TGCAGTGCTAGAGCCAGTTTGAGTACCTACGAGCAGTACTTC,CSARASLSTYEQYF,NA,TRBV20-1,many,TRBJ2-7
TGTGCCAGCAGTCACAGGGGGTTTGTAAATGAGCAGTTCTTC,CASSHRGFVNEQFF,TRBD1,TRBV6-5,many,TRBJ2-1
TGTGCCAGCAGTTTATGGCTAGCGACGAACACCGGGGAGCTGTTTTTT,CASSLWLATNTGELFF,NA,TRBV12-3/TRBV12-4,many,TRBJ2-2
TGTGCCAGCAGTTTACACGGGCAAAGGCGGAGTGGCTACACCTTC,CASSLHGQRRSGYTF,NA,TRBV12-3/TRBV12-4,many,TRBJ1-2
TGTGCCACCGGAGAAACGGGAGATTACACAGATACGCAGTATTTT,CATGETGDYTDTQYF,NA,TRBV12-3/TRBV12-4,many,TRBJ2-3
TGTGCCAGCAGTGTCCGGGACTACCAGCCCCACGAGCAGTACTTC,CASSVRDYQPHEQYF,TRBD2,TRBV12-3/TRBV12-4,many,TRBJ2-7
TGTGCCAGCAGTCCTTGGAGCGGTAGCTCCTACAATGAGCAGTTCTTC,CASSPWSGSSYNEQFF,NA,TRBV6-2/TRBV6-3,NA,TRBJ2-1
TGTGCCAGCAGCCACCGAAGACAGGGTACCAATGAGCAGTTCTTC,CASSHRRQGTNEQFF,TRBD1,TRBV14,many,TRBJ2-1
TGTGCCAGCAGTTTACGGGCTAGCGGGGGACCCGCGGTCTTC,CASSLRASGGPAVF,TRBD2,TRBV12-3/TRBV12-4,many,TRBJ2-1
TGTGCCAGCAGCCAAGTCACTGAGTTCCATGAGCAGTTCTTC,CASSQVTEFHEQFF,NA,TRBV4-2,many,TRBJ2-1
TGTGCCACCGACGGGGACGGGGGCGCCAGGGAGCTGTTTTTT,CATDGDGGARELFF,NA,TRBV15,many,TRBJ2-2
TGTGCCAGCAGTGAGGGGCCCGCGAACACTGAAGCTTTCTTT,CASSEGPANTEAFF,NA,TRBV6-1,many,TRBJ1-1
TGTGCCATCAGTGAGTCCGCGGGAGCGGGCGAGCAGTACTTC,CAISESAGAGEQYF,TRBD2,TRBV10-3,many,TRBJ2-7
TGTGCCAGCAGCTTAGGGGCCGGACTAGCGGGGGCCAAAGACAAAAACATTCAGTACTTC,CASSLGAGLAGAKDKNIQYF,TRBD2,TRBV7-3,many,TRBJ2-4
TGTGCCAGCAGCCAACTACCAATGAGCTCCTACGAGCAGTACTTC,CASSQLPMSSYEQYF,NA,TRBV3-1,many,TRBJ2-7
TGTGCCAGCAGTCTTCGGGAGGACGAGACCCAGTACTTC,CASSLREDETQYF,TRBD2,TRBV12-3/TRBV12-4,many,TRBJ2-5
TGTGCCAGCAGGCCCGGGACAGGGTATCAGCCCCAGCATTTT,CASRPGTGYQPQHF,TRBD1,TRBV28,many,TRBJ1-5
TGTGCCACCAGCAGACCCACAGGGGTTTCGGAGACCCAGTACTTC,CATSRPTGVSETQYF,TRBD1,TRBV15,many,TRBJ2-5
TGTGCCAGCAGCCGAGGGGGCGCAACCTATGGCTACACCTTC,CASSRGGATYGYTF,TRBD1,TRBV12-3/TRBV12-4,many,TRBJ1-2
TGTGCCAGCAGCCAACTACTCGGCGGCCGATCCTACGAGCAGTACTTC,CASSQLLGGRSYEQYF,NA,TRBV5-5,many,TRBJ2-7
TGTGCCAGTAGCGCCGGGAACACTGAAGCTTTCTTT,CASSAGNTEAFF,NA,TRBV19,NA,TRBJ1-1
TGTGCCAGCAGACTTGCTAGCGGAAGGAGTTGGTATGAGCAGTTCTTC,CASRLASGRSWYEQFF,TRBD2,TRBV6-1,many,TRBJ2-1
TGTGCCAGCAGCCGCGACTCCTTCTATGGCTACACCTTC,CASSRDSFYGYTF,NA,TRBV7-9,many,TRBJ1-2
TGTGCCAGCAGCCGTGGGACATTTGAGGACCTTAACTACTACGAGCAGTACTTC,CASSRGTFEDLNYYEQYF,NA,TRBV4-2,NA,TRBJ2-7
TGTGCCAGCAGTTTTGGGATACAGGGCTTCAATCAGCCCCAGCATTTT,CASSFGIQGFNQPQHF,NA,TRBV12-3/TRBV12-4,many,TRBJ1-5
TGCAGCGCCTCTACAGGGCTCGCCGGGGAGCTGTTTTTT,CSASTGLAGELFF,NA,TRBV29-1,many,TRBJ2-2
TGCAGTGCTAGAGGGCAAGACTGGAAGTACGAGCAGTACTTC,CSARGQDWKYEQYF,NA,TRBV20-1,many,TRBJ2-7
TGTGCCAGCAGCCGAAGTGGATGGACAGGGTCAAAGCTCCTTCCTCAACATTCACCCCTCCACTTT,CASSRSGWTGSKLLPQHSPLHF,TRBD1,TRBV4-2,many,TRBJ1-6
TGTGCCAGCAGTGGTAGACAGGGAAGTCCAGATACGCAGTATTTT,CASSGRQGSPDTQYF,TRBD1,TRBV6-1,many,TRBJ2-3
TGTGCCAGCTCACTCGTAAACGTGCCGGGGCCCCTCCACTTT,CASSLVNVPGPLHF,NA,TRBV18,many,TRBJ1-6
TGTGCCAGCAGCCAAGCCGGCAGGGGGAAGATAGAGACCCAGTACTTC,CASSQAGRGKIETQYF,TRBD1,TRBV14,few,TRBJ2-5
TGTGCCAGCTCCAAACAGGTTTTGGCCAAAAACATTCAGTACTTC,CASSKQVLAKNIQYF,NA,TRBV12-3/TRBV12-4,many,TRBJ2-4
TGTGCCAGCAGCTTAGGGGGCAGGGGGCATGAGCAGTTCTTC,CASSLGGRGHEQFF,TRBD1,TRBV7-9,many,TRBJ2-1
TGTGCCAGCTCACCGCTGGGAACGAACACTGAAGCTTTCTTT,CASSPLGTNTEAFF,NA,TRBV18,many,TRBJ1-1
TGCAGTGCTGGGGACATAGAATACGGCTACACCTTC,CSAGDIEYGYTF,NA,TRBV20-1,many,TRBJ1-2
TGTGCCAGCAGCCAAGATTTCGGGGTAAACACTGAAGCTTTCTTT,CASSQDFGVNTEAFF,NA,TRBV4-2,many,TRBJ1-1
TGTGCCACCAGCAGTACCTCCTACGAGCAGTACTTC,CATSSTSYEQYF,NA,TRBV15,many,TRBJ2-7
TGTGCCAGCAGCTATTATCCGGGACAGGGTTCCGAGCAGTACTTC,CASSYYPGQGSEQYF,TRBD1,TRBV7-6,many,TRBJ2-7
TGTGCCAGCCGGACCGGGACAGATAATTCACCCCTCCACTTT,CASRTGTDNSPLHF,TRBD1,TRBV6-5,many,TRBJ1-6
TGTGCCAGCAGCACTGGGACGCTCTATGGCTACACCTTC,CASSTGTLYGYTF,NA,TRBV9,few,TRBJ1-2